One and the same sample provided the 24 T cell receptor beta chains below, sequenced in a study of blood T cell repertoires in COVID-19. Sequencing was performed with immunoSEQ multiplex PCR; in TCRdb, only in-frame clones are kept and a portion is missing. The table lists over 300,000 clones, roughly 90% of them singletons, with under 8% in the top ten. Input material: peripheral blood. The receptors come from a young man who had recovered from COVID-19.

The V call is TRBV19, the J call TRBJ1-1, with D unresolved. The length of the CDR3 is 12 residues. Trimming pared 5 bases from V and 6 bases from J, leaving 10 bases between. The germline gives CDR1 LNHDA, CDR2 SQIVND (reference sequence). Here the CDR3 reads CASSYLNSEAFF. DNA of the CDR3: TGTGCCAGTAGTTACCTTAACTCTGAAGCTTTCTTT. The full variable domain, with the rest looked up from reference TRBV19 and TRBJ1-1, is DGGITQSPKYLFRKEGQNVTLSCEQNLNHDAMYWYRQDPGQGLRLIYYSQIVNDFQKGDIAEGYSVSREKKESFPLTVTSAQKNPTAFYLCASSYLNSEAFFGQGTRLTVV.

Here the CDR3 reads CASSLSEMGLNTEAFF. The CDR3 DNA follows: TGTGCCAGCTCACTCTCGGAGATGGGGCTGAACACTGAAGCTTTCTTT. This chain uses TRBV18 with TRBJ1-1; D perhaps matches TRBD1 (5 bases). V dropped 4 bases and J dropped 0 bases, with 15 bases sitting between them. The CDR3 runs 16 residues. CDR1 is KGHSH, CDR2 LQKENI, per germline.

This clone came up once. The chain recombines TRBV10-3 with TRBJ2-1, with D uncertain. This CDR3 comprises 11 residues. Between the trimmed V and J ends, which lost 6 bases and 10 bases, there was a span of 10 bases. Germline CDR1 and CDR2: ENHRY and SYGVKD. The CDR3 DNA reads TGTGCCATCAGGAGGAGTCGGGAGCAGTTCTTC. Its translation is CAIRRSREQFF.

This clone was observed a handful of times. The rearrangement joins TRBV7-9 to TRBJ1-1; maybe TRBD1 (5 bases). CDR3 size: 14 residues. Trimming took 6 bases from V and 1 from J, leaving 12 bases between them. The germline V gene has CDR1 SEHNR and CDR2 FQNEAQ (reference sequence). CDR3 residues: CASRYGHANTEAFF. CDR3 DNA sequence: TGTGCCAGCAGATATGGACACGCGAACACTGAAGCTTTCTTT. The whole variable domain, filled in from reference TRBV7-9 and TRBJ1-1, reads DTGVSQNPRHKITKRGQNVTFRCDPISEHNRLYWYRQTLGQGPEFLTYFQNEAQLEKSRLLSDRFSAERPKGSFSTLEIQRTEQGDSAMYLCASRYGHANTEAFFGQGTRLTVV.

The chain employs TRBV15 and TRBJ2-1, with 7 bases aligning to TRBD2. The trim removed 1 base at V and 1 base at J, leaving 4 bases unmatched. This CDR3 contains 16 residues. Germline V gene data show CDR1 as LNHNV and CDR2 as YYDKDF (reference sequence). The chain's CDR3 is CATSRGLGGSYNEQFF. CDR3 nucleotide sequence: TGTGCCACCAGCAGAGGTTTGGGAGGGTCCTACAATGAGCAGTTCTTC.

The V gene is TRBV28, the J gene TRBJ1-5; D remains unclear. The CDR3 is 15 amino acids. Per germline, CDR1 MDHEN and CDR2 SYDVKM. Trimming cost V 6 bases and J 4 bases, with 16 bases left between them. The CDR3 spells CASSRVVAANQPQHF. CDR3 DNA: TGTGCCAGCAGCCGGGTGGTGGCAGCAAATCAGCCCCAGCATTTT.

The chain joins TRBV6-5 to TRBJ1-1, with D maybe TRBD1 (5 bases). Germline CDR1 and CDR2: MNHEY and SVGAGI. V lost 6 bases to trimming and J lost 4 bases, with 9 bases between them. The CDR3 sequence is 12 residues long. The CDR3 nucleotides are TGTGCCAGCAGCCCAGGGTTCACTGAAGCTTTCTTT. This codes for CASSPGFTEAFF.

The V gene is TRBV5-1, the J gene TRBJ1-4; D gene uncertain. Trimming stripped 2 bases from V and 3 bases from J, with 5 bases between. The CDR3 runs 13 residues. The germline V gene has CDR1 SGHRS and CDR2 YFSETQ. The CDR3 here is CASSFTANEKLFF. The DNA for the CDR3 is TGCGCCAGCAGCTTCACGGCTAATGAAAAACTGTTTTTT.

The gene calls are TRBV15 and TRBJ2-3; D gene uncertain. Germline loops: CDR1 LNHNV, CDR2 YYDKDF (reference sequence). The CDR3 contains 14 residues. The ends were cut back, 0 bases at V and 4 bases at J, with 8 bases in the middle. The CDR3 is CATSRDEVSDTQYF. The CDR3 DNA sequence: TGTGCCACCAGCAGAGATGAGGTATCAGATACGCAGTATTTT.

This clone has a single count. J is TRBJ2-4 and V is TRBV12-3 or TRBV12-4, with TRBD2 as a possible D gene (6 bases). With 7 bases removed from V and 5 bases from J, the gap between germline ends came to 9 bases. The CDR3 consists of 12 residues. This CDR3 is CASMGLQNIQYF. CDR3 in DNA: TGTGCCAGCATGGGACTTCAAAACATTCAGTACTTC.

The J gene is TRBJ2-2, the V gene TRBV5-4; 8 nucleotides agree with TRBD2. Germline V gives CDR1 SGHNT, CDR2 YYREEE (reference sequence). This CDR3 region has 16 residues. Trimming removed 2 bases from V and 2 bases from J; junction bases left unmatched: 5. The CDR3 sequence is CASSFSGLANTGELFF. In nucleotides, the CDR3 is TGTGCCAGCAGCTTTTCAGGACTAGCTAACACCGGGGAGCTGTTTTTT.

This chain connects TRBV2 to TRBJ1-1, with 9 bases fitting TRBD1. The CDR3 totals 15 residues. CDR1 is SNHLY and CDR2 is FYNNEI in the germline V gene. The junction had 6 bases not matched to a gene; V was cut back by 2 bases and J by 5 bases. This chain's CDR3 is CASSEWGQGGTEAFF. DNA for the CDR3: TGTGCCAGCAGTGAATGGGGACAGGGAGGAACTGAAGCTTTCTTT.

The V gene is TRBV20-1, the J gene TRBJ2-7; 7 positions agree with TRBD2. The length of the CDR3 is 14 residues. V gave up 3 bases and J gave up 2 bases; unmatched junction bases: 7. Germline CDR1 is DFQATT and CDR2 is SNEGSKA (reference sequence). CDR3 nucleotide sequence: TGCAGTGCTAGTTACGGCGGGGGTACCTACGAGCAGTACTTC. It codes for CSASYGGGTYEQYF.

This rearrangement joins TRBV19 to TRBJ1-2; maybe TRBD1 (6 bases). The CDR3 loop spans 15 amino acids. The germline V gene encodes CDR1 LNHDA and CDR2 SQIVND (reference sequence). V was shortened by 2 bases and J by 2 bases, with 12 bases between the two germline ends. The chain's CDR3 is CASSITRDTNYGYTF. The CDR3 DNA reads as TGTGCCAGTAGTATAACTCGGGACACCAACTATGGCTACACCTTC.

The chain has TRBV5-1 and TRBJ2-1, with no clear D. With 4 bases removed from V and 6 bases from J, the gap between germline ends came to 11 bases. CDR1 and CDR2 (germline): SGHRS, YFSETQ. This CDR3 contains 13 residues. CDR3 region: CASSASSGNEQFF. In DNA form, the CDR3 reads TGCGCCAGCAGCGCCTCTTCCGGCAATGAGCAGTTCTTC.

The rearrangement links TRBV6-5 to TRBJ2-7; D gene unclear. V was clipped by 2 bases and J by 2 bases, with 13 bases between them. The length of the CDR3 is 15 residues. CDR1 and CDR2 from the germline V gene are MNHEY and SVGAGI. CDR3 loop: CASSYAETDPYEQYF. The CDR3 DNA sequence: TGTGCCAGCAGTTACGCGGAAACGGATCCCTACGAGCAGTACTTC.

The J gene is TRBJ1-1, the V gene TRBV5-4; tentative D call: TRBD1 (6 bases). The CDR3 length is 14 residues. The germline gives CDR1 SGHNT, CDR2 YYREEE (reference sequence). The V end lost 2 bases, the J end lost 1 base, and 9 bases lay between the germline ends. The CDR3 coding sequence is TGTGCCAGCAGCTTCCGGGACAAGAACACTGAAGCTTTCTTT. It encodes CASSFRDKNTEAFF. Looking up the rest from reference TRBV5-4 and TRBJ1-1 gives the full variable domain: ETGVTQSPTHLIKTRGQQVTLRCSSQSGHNTVSWYQQALGQGPQFIFQYYREEENGRGNFPPRFSGLQFPNYSSELNVNALELDDSALYLCASSFRDKNTEAFFGQGTRLTVV.

The chain is built from TRBV12-3 or TRBV12-4 and TRBJ1-1; perhaps TRBD1 as D (5 bases). The CDR3 is 12 residues long. Trimming removed 6 bases from V and 5 bases from J, with 10 bases in between. The CDR3 coding sequence is TGTGCCAGCAGAACCACAGGTACTGAAGCTTTCTTT. This translates into CASRTTGTEAFF.

This chain uses TRBV18 with TRBJ2-3; TRBD1 matches at 8 bases. Germline V gives CDR1 KGHSH, CDR2 LQKENI. CDR3 length: 15 residues. Trimming cost V 3 bases and J 4 bases; bases outside gene matches: 6. The CDR3 loop reads CASSPPRTGPDTQYF. CDR3 in DNA: TGTGCCAGCTCACCTCCTCGGACAGGGCCAGATACGCAGTATTTT.

CDR3: CASSEWLAGGSYEQYF. In DNA form, the CDR3 reads TGCGCCAGCAGTGAGTGGCTAGCGGGAGGTTCCTACGAGCAGTACTTC. The V and J genes are TRBV10-2 and TRBJ2-7; TRBD2 matches at 11 bases. This CDR3 contains 16 residues. V dropped 1 base and J dropped 1; count of bases not matched to a gene: 3. Germline V lookup: CDR1 WSHSY, CDR2 SAAADI.

The chain has TRBV19 and TRBJ1-2, with D possibly being TRBD1 (6 bases). The V gene's germline CDR1 is LNHDA and CDR2 SQIVND (reference sequence). The V and J ends lost 0 bases and 6 bases respectively, with 14 bases between them. This CDR3 has 15 amino acids. CDR3 protein: CASSIDLWGRNGYTF. The DNA for the CDR3 is TGTGCCAGTAGTATAGACCTTTGGGGGCGGAATGGCTACACCTTC.

The CDR3 sequence: CASSPFKGTEAFF. The CDR3 DNA is TGTGCCAGCAGTCCCTTCAAGGGGACTGAAGCTTTCTTT. The chain is built from TRBV27 and TRBJ1-1, with a weak D call TRBD1 (5 bases). The length of the CDR3 is 13 residues. The V end was cut by 5 bases, the J end by 5 bases, with 12 bases between. Germline CDR1 and CDR2: MNHEY and SMNVEV (reference sequence).

CDR3 sequence reads: CASSGGQGKEKLFF. CDR3 nucleotide sequence: TGCGCCAGCAGCGGGGGACAGGGGAAAGAAAAACTGTTTTTT. J is TRBJ1-4 and V is TRBV5-1, with TRBD1 matching 10 bases. Germline V gene lookup returns CDR1 SGHRS and CDR2 YFSETQ. V dropped 4 bases and J dropped 8; count of bases not matched to a gene: 5. There are 14 residues in the CDR3.

V is TRBV28 and J is TRBJ2-1; no clear D. Germline loops: CDR1 MDHEN, CDR2 SYDVKM. The V end was cut by 1 base, the J end by 8 bases, with 9 bases between. CDR3 size: 13 residues. The CDR3 region is CASSLSGGYEQFF. CDR3 sequence (DNA): TGTGCCAGCAGTTTATCTGGCGGTTATGAGCAGTTCTTC.